A single sample gave rise to the 6 T cell receptor beta chains below, sequenced in a study of T cell changes during pregnancy in multiple sclerosis. TCRdb's copy holds only in-frame clones and misses some; the assay was immunoSEQ multiplex PCR. The data contain 45,000 to 65,000 clones, 80% to 95% of them seen just once; the ten biggest clones take up 0.45% to 0.6%. Sample: CD4+ T cells from peripheral blood mononuclear cells, taken in the third trimester of pregnancy. Receptor source: a female donor with multiple sclerosis, enrolled in a pregnancy study.

The V and J genes are TRBV7-9 and TRBJ1-6; tentative D call: TRBD1 (5 bases). Trimming removed 1 base from V and 9 bases from J, with 13 bases in between. CDR3 size: 15 residues. Germline CDR1 and CDR2: SEHNR and FQNEAQ (reference sequence). The CDR3 reads CASSLGRQGASPLHF. The CDR3 DNA follows: TGTGCCAGCAGCTTAGGGCGCCAGGGCGCTTCACCCCTCCACTTT.

The genes are TRBV6-1 and TRBJ1-1, with 7 bases identical to TRBD1. Germline values: CDR1 MNHNS, CDR2 SASEGT. The CDR3 has 14 amino acids. J lost 1 base, V lost 5 bases, and 4 bases had no gene match. As DNA, the CDR3 is TGTGCCAGCAGTATGACAGGGCGGAACACTGAAGCTTTCTTT. Encoded protein: CASSMTGRNTEAFF.

This chain connects TRBV18 to TRBJ2-1; a weak D match, TRBD2 (6 bases). CDR1 is KGHSH and CDR2 is LQKENI in the germline V gene. V was cut by 6 bases and J by 1 base, with 13 bases left in between. The CDR3 runs to 15 residues. CDR3 sequence (DNA): TGTGCCAGCTCTTCGACCGGGACTTCCTACAATGAGCAGTTCTTC. Its protein is CASSSTGTSYNEQFF. The full variable domain, completed using reference TRBV18 and TRBJ2-1, is NAGVMQNPRHLVRRRGQEARLRCSPMKGHSHVYWYRQLPEEGLKFMVYLQKENIIDESGMPKERFSAEFPKEGPSILRIQQVVRGDSAAYFCASSSTGTSYNEQFFGPGTRLTVL.

V and J are TRBV2 and TRBJ1-1; 7 positions agree with TRBD1. CDR3 size: 11 residues. Germline values: CDR1 SNHLY, CDR2 FYNNEI. V was pared by 9 bases and J by 6 bases, with 4 bases of the junction left unmatched. This chain's CDR3 is CASTGVPEAFF. DNA of the CDR3: TGTGCCAGTACAGGGGTCCCTGAAGCTTTCTTT.

A single count supports this clone. Germline and junction disagree at one end, which may indicate a read error. This chain joins TRBV15 and TRBJ2-7; 12 nucleotides align to TRBD2. Looked up from germline, CDR1 is LNHNV and CDR2 is YYDKDF (reference sequence). The CDR3 extends over 17 amino acids. CDR3 nucleotides: TGTGCCTCCAGACTAGCGGGGGCCCTCCTTATAGCCTACGAGCAGTACTTC. Its protein product is CASRLAGALLIAYEQYF.

The V gene is TRBV7-9, the J gene TRBJ1-2; no definite D call. The CDR3 is 16 amino acids. Germline V gene data show CDR1 as SEHNR and CDR2 as FQNEAQ (reference sequence). Deletions cut 5 bases from V and 6 bases from J, with 22 bases between. CDR3 DNA sequence: TGTGCCAGCAGCCCCACTTCAGGCCTCCTCAACCATGGCTACACCTTC. Translating it yields CASSPTSGLLNHGYTF.